This TCR beta chain was obtained from a study of shared clonotypes between healthy human individuals. Turning to the study itself: Serving as donors were a couple of women and a few men, whose ages spanned 18 to 49. Overall study findings and caveats: Clonotype sharing among donors was thought likely to change with sequencing depth. Generation probabilities of non-shared clonotypes were lower (relative to those shared by all four donors).

In the case of this clone: Antigen unknown.

TCRdb keeps only in-frame clones here, not all; method: immunoSEQ multiplex PCR. The data hold hundreds of thousands of clones, with less than 85% observed a single time. The CDR3 runs 16 residues. V lost 7 bases and J lost 2, with 17 bases in between. Germline CDR1 is LNHDA and CDR2 is SQIVND (reference sequence). Specimen: memory CD4+ T cells sorted from blood. As for subset: CD45RA-negative fraction. V usage is TRBV19 and J usage is TRBJ2-2; D is unclear. The origin of this receptor is a woman under 40 in good health. CDR3 DNA: TGTGCCAGTATACCCCACTCCTCCATAAACACCGGGGAGCTGTTTTTT. Translated: CASIPHSSINTGELFF.